This TCR beta chain was sequenced for a study of beta chain features in type 1 diabetes (dated by TCRdb to 2016 to 2019). Some background on the complete study: Mean age, gender distribution, total cell number and subset yield were not different between patients and healthy donors. A total of 107,917,701 sorted cells were examined across all samples, and RNA yield correlated strongly with the number of cells per subset. Naive and central memory subsets were obtained from all 30 or so donors, but regulatory and stem cell-like memory subsets were isolated from only 8 patients and roughly eight healthy donors. In the study, recently diagnosed type 1 diabetes patients and matched healthy donors were compared on the TCRB repertoires of their sorted circulating CD4+ T cell subsets. Study-wide findings and limitations: Shorter templates might have been favored by PCR, but patient and control samples were amplified and corrected together, so both groups would have been affected equally by any skew. Because small numbers of individuals were included in the HLA sub-analyses, any influence of HLA type on TCRB rearrangement was left unresolved. A moderate but significant shortening of TCRB CDR3 length was observed in type 1 diabetes patients in all four CD4+ subsets. Because cDNA was sequenced instead of genomic DNA, highly expressing activated cells could be over-represented, though the groups showed no difference in activation or CD3 levels. Naive, central memory and regulatory TCRB repertoires appeared more similar among patients than among healthy donors. At VDJ recombination sites, type 1 diabetes patients had fewer insertions and more deleted nucleotides, which implies abnormalities in thymic rearrangement.

This clone has a single count. It lacks a known antigen. There are no base qualities to consult, and no much larger clone falls within one base. All of the isolated RNA was reverse transcribed with the High Capacity cDNA Reverse Transcription Kit, so expressed TCRB transcripts were sequenced. Deep immunoSEQ sequencing was applied to naive, central memory and regulatory T cell samples, giving an average of roughly 3.5 million total reads per sample. After sorted cells were lysed in RLT buffer, RNA was extracted with DNase-treated RNeasy Micro or Mini kits, with the choice depending on cell number. Each cell subset was processed on its own to prevent cross-contamination, while patient and healthy donor samples were processed together. Using the immunoSEQ multiplex PCR, TCRB sequences were amplified from cDNA into 87-bp fragments spanning the CDR3 region. Sequencing of the amplicons was performed on the Illumina HiSeq platform. The published analysis was carried out like this. PCR bias was computationally corrected using synthetic template baselines, reads within Hamming distance 2 were collapsed, and singletons that could not be merged were discarded. Reads were aligned against IMGT to assign V, D and J genes, CDR3 length and insertions or deletions at six rearrangement sites. Within each subset, clonotype counts were normalized to the number of sorted cells before true diversity and Gini coefficients were calculated with the tcR R package. The overlap coefficient, calculated on TCRB nucleotide sequences, was used to measure repertoire sharing. TCRdb holds this immuneACCESS table with in-frame rearrangements only. Some clones are missing; in checked studies, unresolved V genes explain under half, and the rest has no known cause. V, J and clone size were drawn from that table, and D and trimming were deduced from the DNA. This sample comprises around 30,000 clones, around three fifths of them detected only once. Of the sample, approximately 2.5% falls within the top ten clones.

Including cysteine and phenylalanine, the CDR3 has 15 amino acids. CDR3 DNA is the only sequence kept; it has 45 bases, read in frame from the first base. V loses 3 bases, J loses 3 bases, and the germline ends lie 13 bases apart. CDR1 and CDR2 (LNHDA, SQIVND) derive from the germline V gene (reference sequence). From each donor, a single peripheral blood sample of around 120 mL on average was drawn into heparinised tubes. Naive, central memory, regulatory and stem cell-like memory CD4+ T cells were sorted on a BD FACSAria II using a panel including CD45RO, CCR7, CD25, CD127, CD95 and CD27. All sorted populations exceeded 95% purity. PBMCs were isolated immediately by Lymphoprep density gradient centrifugation and stained directly without culture. Samples were stained and sorted in pairs, with one healthy donor and one patient per experiment, so that batch effects were minimized.

The source of this sequence is a woman aged 25 to 39 with type 1 diabetes. The chain joins TRBV19 to TRBJ2-3; tentative D gene TRBD2, with 5 bases matching. The sample taken for sequencing was Tregs from blood. The cell subset or site label for this specimen denotes: regulatory CD4+ T cells. CDR3 loop: CASSISEALTDTQYF. The nucleotide sequence is TGTGCCAGTAGTATTAGCGAGGCCCTGACAGATACGCAGTATTTT.